The entry that follows covers one TCR beta chain sequence. Antigen: not known. The data were taken from a study of cytomegalovirus exposure and HLA in healthy donors. Trimming removed 9 bases at V and 8 bases at J, with 16 bases between. The CDR3 runs 13 residues. Germline V gives CDR1 MNHNS, CDR2 SASEGT. PCR used 60 Vbeta primers and 13 Jbeta primers. Profiled with immunoSEQ multiplex PCR; TCRdb holds only in-frame clones, not every one. Of more than 100,000 clones listed, approximately 66% are singletons. Study-wide points: Segments of the TCR beta V type were, in most cases, productive about 87% or about 30% of the time in an earlier analysis. Sequence variants that were highly shared formed a cluster that was likely a sequencing artifact. Upon later analysis, TCR association rates were observed to vary by HLA locus, being highest for DRB1 and lowest for HLA-C.

The sequence was obtained from a woman aged 50 to 65 in good health and CMV-seronegative. Input material: PBMCs. V usage is TRBV6-1 and J usage is TRBJ1-4, with D possibly being TRBD1 (5 bases). CDR3 sequence (DNA): TGTGCCAGGGGGGGGGTAGTTGAAGAAAAACTGTTTTTT. This encodes CARGGVVEEKLFF.